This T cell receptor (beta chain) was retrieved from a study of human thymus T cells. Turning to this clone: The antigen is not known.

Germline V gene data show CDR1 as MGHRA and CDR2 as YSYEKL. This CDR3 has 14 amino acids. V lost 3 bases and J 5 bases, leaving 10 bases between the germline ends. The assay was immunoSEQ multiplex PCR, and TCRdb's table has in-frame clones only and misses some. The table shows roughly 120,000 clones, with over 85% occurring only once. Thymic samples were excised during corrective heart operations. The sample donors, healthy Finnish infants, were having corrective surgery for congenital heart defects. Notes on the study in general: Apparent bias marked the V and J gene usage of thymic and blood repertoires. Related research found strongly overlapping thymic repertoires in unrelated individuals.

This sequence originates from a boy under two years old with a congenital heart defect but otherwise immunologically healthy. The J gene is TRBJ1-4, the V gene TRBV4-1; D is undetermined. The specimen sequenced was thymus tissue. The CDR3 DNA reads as TGCGCCAGCAGCCAGTCACAAGCCAATGAAAAACTGTTTTTT. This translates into CASSQSQANEKLFF.